This TCR beta chain comes out of a study of early T cells in non-severe SARS-CoV-2 infection. Study background: Chains stayed unpaired after sequencing of bulk RNA from unsorted whole blood.

Each single cDNA molecule received a unique molecular identifier. TCRdb recomputed calls from the 5' RACE reads with MiXCR, one row per CDR3 protein. The sample carries 98,000 or so distinct CDR3 sequences, about 12% recorded once. V lost 7 bases and J 4 bases, leaving 17 bases between the germline ends. The CDR3 runs 15 residues. Germline V gene data show CDR1 as MDHEN and CDR2 as SYDVKM. Study-wide results and caveats: Lookups in VDJdb leaned toward anti-spike CD8 responses and missed private and CD4 specificities.

At least ten counts were recorded for this clonotype. No antigen is known for it. The sequencing used whole blood, collected at baseline. This sequence was found in an adult who was a healthcare worker with PCR-confirmed SARS-CoV-2 infection or an uninfected control (not recorded which). The chain joins TRBV28 to TRBJ1-5, with D possibly TRBD1 on 5 matching bases. The chain's CDR3 is CASTPGTERNQPQHF. In DNA, the CDR3 is TGTGCCAGCACCCCGGGGACGGAGAGGAATCAGCCCCAGCATTTT.